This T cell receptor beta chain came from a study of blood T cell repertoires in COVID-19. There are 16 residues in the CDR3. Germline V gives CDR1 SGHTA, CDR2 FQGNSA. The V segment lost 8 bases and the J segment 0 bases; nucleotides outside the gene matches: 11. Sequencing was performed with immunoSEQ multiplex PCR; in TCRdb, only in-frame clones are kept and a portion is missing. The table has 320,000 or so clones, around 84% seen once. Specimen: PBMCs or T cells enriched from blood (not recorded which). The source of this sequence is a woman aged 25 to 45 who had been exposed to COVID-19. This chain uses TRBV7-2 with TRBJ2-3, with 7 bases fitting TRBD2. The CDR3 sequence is CASSPIGGVSTDTQYF. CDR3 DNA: TGTGCCAGCTCCCCCATTGGGGGGGTCAGCACAGATACGCAGTATTTT.